One sample yielded the 26 T cell receptor beta chains listed below, sequenced in a study of T-cell reconstitution after alpha-beta-depleted transplantation in children listed by TCRdb under 2016. Receptor amplification or capture employed PCR. The sequencer listed for this sample is Illumina HiSeq 2500. Molecular barcoding was employed in the preparation of TCR libraries, with unique molecular identifiers being used to normalize TCRbeta repertoire quantification. TCRdb reran the public reads through fastp at Q25 and MiXCR, keeping productive beta chains. Rows matching on CDR3 protein sequence are summarized as one entry with the most common DNA and genes. Within this sample are around 580,000 distinct CDR3 sequences, with about a quarter of them counted one time only. Of the sample, around a third is held by the ten largest clones. The sample's treatment or condition label, in plain terms: allogeneic hematopoietic cell transplantation with graft depleted of TCRalphabeta T cells and CD19 B cells.

Specimen: PBMCs, collected before TCRalphabeta/CD19-depleted stem cell transplant. Source of these receptors: a boy younger than two with Wiskott-Aldrich syndrome, due to receive a stem cell transplant.

In DNA, the CDR3 is TGTGCCAGCAGCCAAGATCGGCGAGGGGAAAAACTGTTTTTT. Amino acids: CASSQDRRGEKLFF. This chain connects TRBV3-1 to TRBJ1-4; D not certain. V shed 0 bases and J shed 8 bases, with 10 bases lying between them. This CDR3 contains 14 residues. CDR1 is LGHDT, CDR2 YNNKEL, per germline (reference sequence).

This chain uses TRBV15 with TRBJ2-7; maybe TRBD2 (7 bases). The germline CDR1 and CDR2 sequences are LNHNV and YYDKDF (reference sequence). V shed 1 base and J shed 2 bases, with 18 bases lying between them. The CDR3 covers 17 residues. Written as DNA, the CDR3 is TGTGCCACCAGCAGAGTCCGGGGGGCAAGAGGGACCTACGAGCAGTACTTC. It is translated as CATSRVRGARGTYEQYF.

The J gene is TRBJ1-2, the V gene TRBV7-9; perhaps TRBD1 as D (6 bases). CDR1 is SEHNR, CDR2 FQNEAQ, per germline (reference sequence). The CDR3 spans 14 residues. V lost 5 bases to trimming and J lost 8 bases, with 18 bases between them. The CDR3 loop is CASSTGGRGSGYTF. Here the CDR3 DNA reads TGTGCCAGCAGCACGGGGGGCAGGGGAAGCGGCTACACCTTC.

This rearrangement joins TRBV20-1 to TRBJ2-1; 7 bases line up with TRBD2. This CDR3 region has 16 residues. Looked up from germline, CDR1 is DFQATT and CDR2 is SNEGSKA (reference sequence). The J segment lost 0 bases and the V segment lost 3 bases, leaving 8 bases of the junction unmatched. As DNA, the CDR3 is TGCAGTGCTAGGGCAACTAGCGTAGGCTCCTACAATGAGCAGTTCTTC. Its protein is CSARATSVGSYNEQFF.

The chain employs TRBV5-1 and TRBJ2-1, with D hard to call. This CDR3 is 15 amino acids long. Looked up from germline, CDR1 is SGHRS and CDR2 is YFSETQ. Deletions cut 0 bases from V and 4 bases from J, with 11 bases between. Here the CDR3 DNA reads TGCGCCAGCAGCTTGGGGGTACTGCGGTACAATGAGCAGTTCTTC. Protein: CASSLGVLRYNEQFF.

The chain combines TRBV20-1 with TRBJ1-5; 7 bases match TRBD1. The trim removed 3 bases at V and 0 bases at J, leaving 5 bases unmatched. The CDR3 is 15 residues long. Germline assignment: CDR1 DFQATT and CDR2 SNEGSKA (reference sequence). DNA of the CDR3: TGCAGTGCTAGTCCGACAGGGAGTAGCAATCAGCCCCAGCATTTT. It is translated as CSASPTGSSNQPQHF.

This clonotype was detected only a few times. This sequence joins TRBV5-5 and TRBJ2-3; maybe TRBD2 (6 bases). Looked up from germline, CDR1 is SGHKS and CDR2 is YYEKEE (reference sequence). V was cut by 4 bases and J by 0 bases, with 18 bases left in between. The CDR3 totals 17 residues. The chain's CDR3 is CASSGGVGRLSTDTQYF. CDR3 nucleotide sequence: TGTGCCAGCAGCGGGGGAGTTGGGAGGCTTAGCACAGATACGCAGTATTTT. Full variable domain (missing parts from reference TRBV5-5 and TRBJ2-3): DAGVTQSPTHLIKTRGQQVTLRCSPISGHKSVSWYQQVLGQGPQFIFQYYEKEERGRGNFPDRFSARQFPNYSSELNVNALLLGDSALYLCASSGGVGRLSTDTQYFGPGTRLTVL.

V gene TRBV5-1 combines with J gene TRBJ2-6, with TRBD2 matching over 14 bases. Germline V gives CDR1 SGHRS, CDR2 YFSETQ. Losses at the gene ends were 4 bases for V and 4 bases for J; bases not matched to a gene: 7. The CDR3 has 18 amino acids. This chain's CDR3 is CASSEGLAGVWGANVLTF. CDR3 in DNA: TGCGCCAGCAGCGAGGGACTAGCGGGAGTGTGGGGGGCCAACGTCCTGACTTTC.

The chain uses TRBV7-9 and TRBJ2-5; tentatively, D is TRBD2 (6 bases). Trimming shortened V by 3 bases and J by 4 bases, and 15 bases separated the two germline ends. Looked up from germline, CDR1 is SEHNR and CDR2 is FQNEAQ (reference sequence). CDR3 length: 15 residues. CDR3 in DNA: TGTGCCAGCAGCTTTCGGGGGAACGTTGGAGAGACCCAGTACTTC. The encoded protein is CASSFRGNVGETQYF.

In this sample, this clonotype turned up once. The V and J genes are TRBV29-1 and TRBJ1-2; no reliable D call. The CDR3 is made up of 10 amino acids. Germline values: CDR1 SQVTM, CDR2 ANQGSEA. Trimming left V 7 bases short and J 5 bases short, with 8 bases between. CDR3 sequence reads: CSADRYGYTF. DNA of the CDR3: TGCAGCGCCGACCGGTATGGCTACACCTTC.

This clonotype was seen only a few times. CDR3 sequence (DNA): TGTGCCACCAGTGAGGAAGGGAGGATGGAGACCCAGTACTTC. Its protein is CATSEEGRMETQYF. The rearrangement uses TRBV24-1 and TRBJ2-5; possibly TRBD2 for D (6 bases). Trimming took off 4 bases at V and 5 bases at J, with 13 bases between the two ends. Germline-derived CDR1 and CDR2 are KGHDR and SFDVKD. This CDR3 has 14 amino acids.

This sequence joins TRBV28 and TRBJ2-7; tentatively, D is TRBD1 or TRBD2 (5 bases each). The CDR3 length is 12 residues. Trimming pared 3 bases from V and 5 bases from J, leaving 8 bases between. The V gene's germline CDR1 is MDHEN and CDR2 SYDVKM. Written as DNA, the CDR3 is TGTGCCAGCAGTTTCCGGGGCCACGAGCAGTACTTC. Encoded protein: CASSFRGHEQYF.

DNA of the CDR3: TGTGCCACCAGCAGAGATCACGTTGGGGAGACCCAGTACTTC. It specifies CATSRDHVGETQYF. The chain employs TRBV15 and TRBJ2-5; D is ambiguous. CDR3 size: 14 residues. Deletions cut 0 bases from V and 5 bases from J, with 10 bases between. Germline CDR1 is LNHNV and CDR2 is YYDKDF (reference sequence).

This clonotype was seen only once. The CDR3 sequence: CASIPNRRGNAEAFF. Here the CDR3 DNA reads TGTGCCAGCATCCCAAATAGAAGGGGAAACGCTGAAGCTTTCTTT. This chain joins TRBV7-2 and TRBJ1-1; tentative D call: TRBD1 (5 bases). Germline V gene sequence: CDR1 SGHTA, CDR2 FQGNSA. V was shortened by 7 bases and J by 6 bases, with 21 bases between the two germline ends. This CDR3 contains 15 residues. Using reference TRBV7-2 and TRBJ1-1 for the parts outside the CDR3, the full variable domain is GAGVSQSPSNKVTEKGKDVELRCDPISGHTALYWYRQSLGQGLEFLIYFQGNSAPDKSGLPSDRFSAERTGGSVSTLTIQRTQQEDSAVYLCASIPNRRGNAEAFFGQGTRLTVV.

In this sample, this clonotype turned up a few times. The chain links TRBV20-1 to TRBJ2-3; perhaps D is TRBD1 or TRBD2 (5 bases each). The V and J ends lost 5 bases and 6 bases respectively, with 12 bases between them. CDR1 DFQATT and CDR2 SNEGSKA come from the germline V gene (reference sequence). There are 12 residues in the CDR3. CDR3 DNA sequence: TGCAGTGCTCCCCTAGCAGGGGATACGCAGTATTTT. This translates into CSAPLAGDTQYF.

This chain links TRBV28 with TRBJ2-4; D may be TRBD1 or TRBD2 (5 bases each). V lost 6 bases and J lost 0, with 12 bases in between. This CDR3 comprises 15 residues. The germline V gene has CDR1 MDHEN and CDR2 SYDVKM. In DNA, the CDR3 is TGTGCCAGCAGAACCCAGAGGGGAGCCAAAAACATTCAGTACTTC. Translated, it gives CASRTQRGAKNIQYF.

This clonotype was recorded a few times. The junction departs from the called germline gene at one end, perhaps through a read error. This chain joins TRBV5-1 and TRBJ2-5; TRBD1 aligns across 11 bases. CDR1 and CDR2 (germline): SGHRS, YFSETQ. This CDR3 has 15 amino acids. CDR3 loop: CASSLGTGGQETQYF. CDR3 in DNA: TGTGCCAGCAGCTTGGGGACAGGGGGCCAAGAGACCCAGTACTTC.

The rearrangement links TRBV5-1 to TRBJ2-2; possibly TRBD1 for D (5 bases). Germline values: CDR1 SGHRS, CDR2 YFSETQ. The CDR3 extends over 15 amino acids. Trimming took off 0 bases at V and 1 base at J, with 7 bases between the two ends. In DNA, the CDR3 is TGCGCCAGCAGCTTGGTCAGGGAGAACACCGGGGAGCTGTTTTTT. The encoded protein is CASSLVRENTGELFF.

This clonotype has only a few counts. This chain connects TRBV29-1 to TRBJ1-2; D unclear. CDR1 and CDR2 (germline): SQVTM, ANQGSEA. This CDR3 region has 13 residues. Trimming pared 6 bases from V and 2 bases from J, leaving 13 bases between. The CDR3, as DNA: TGCAGCGTCGCCGGCCAAGGGAACTATGGCTACACCTTC. Translation gives CSVAGQGNYGYTF.

In its sample, this clonotype was seen a few times. The CDR3 bases are TGTGCCAGCAGAGCTCCGGGGTCCTACGAGCAGTACTTC. Its translation is CASRAPGSYEQYF. This chain uses TRBV6-2 or TRBV6-3 with TRBJ2-7, with D possibly TRBD2 on 5 matching bases. From germline, CDR1 is MNHEY and CDR2 SVGEGT. Trimming stripped 6 bases from V and 1 base from J, with 10 bases between. The CDR3 extends over 13 amino acids.

This chain links TRBV7-9 with TRBJ2-5; 8 bases line up with TRBD1. From germline, CDR1 is SEHNR and CDR2 FQNEAQ (reference sequence). V trimming: 5 bases; J trimming: 5 bases; junction bases outside the gene matches: 10. CDR3 size: 15 residues. CDR3 sequence: CASSQGLTGGETQYF. CDR3 in DNA: TGTGCCAGCAGCCAAGGACTAACAGGGGGTGAGACCCAGTACTTC.

This clonotype was counted only a few times. The chain combines TRBV20-1 with TRBJ2-3; 13 nucleotides agree with TRBD2. Per germline, CDR1 DFQATT and CDR2 SNEGSKA (reference sequence). This CDR3 is built from 16 residues. Trimming removed 6 bases from V and 5 bases from J; junction bases left unmatched: 11. CDR3 protein: CSASRLAGGQGDTQYF. As DNA, the CDR3 is TGCAGTGCAAGTAGACTAGCGGGAGGTCAGGGAGATACGCAGTATTTT.

This clonotype appeared a few times. The V gene is TRBV28, the J gene TRBJ1-3; the D gene is possibly TRBD1 (6 bases). V shed 3 bases and J shed 3 bases, with 15 bases lying between them. This CDR3 spans 16 amino acids. Germline CDR1 and CDR2: MDHEN and SYDVKM. The CDR3 protein is CASSFPQGGGGNTIYF. The DNA of the CDR3 is TGTGCCAGCAGTTTTCCACAGGGAGGAGGTGGAAACACCATATATTTT. Variable domain in full (rest from reference TRBV28 and TRBJ1-3): DVKVTQSSRYLVKRTGEKVFLECVQDMDHENMFWYRQDPGLGLRLIYFSYDVKMKEKGDIPEGYSVSREKKERFSLILESASTNQTSMYLCASSFPQGGGGNTIYFGEGSWLTVV.

V and J are TRBV29-1 and TRBJ2-1; 9 bases align to TRBD1. The CDR3 sequence is 14 residues long. Germline values: CDR1 SQVTM, CDR2 ANQGSEA. V shed 4 bases, J shed 5 bases, and the junction held 6 bases outside the gene matches. The CDR3 sequence is CSVAWDRVNNEQFF. The CDR3 DNA sequence: TGCAGCGTTGCTTGGGACAGGGTAAACAATGAGCAGTTCTTC.

The CDR3 sequence is CASSLRLLRENEQFF. In DNA, the CDR3 is TGCGCCAGCAGCTTAAGACTTCTTCGAGAGAATGAGCAGTTCTTC. This chain links TRBV5-1 with TRBJ2-1; D is ambiguous. Trimming removed 2 bases at V and 7 bases at J, with 16 bases between. Germline V CDR1 and CDR2: SGHRS, YFSETQ. The CDR3 extends over 15 amino acids. Full variable domain (outside the CDR3, taken from reference TRBV5-1 and TRBJ2-1): KAGVTQTPRYLIKTRGQQVTLSCSPISGHRSVSWYQQTPGQGLQFLFEYFSETQRNKGNFPGRFSGRQFSNSRSEMNVSTLELGDSALYLCASSLRLLRENEQFFGPGTRLTVL.

V and J are TRBV2 and TRBJ2-1, with D perhaps matching TRBD2 (5 bases). The V end lost 7 bases, the J end lost 4 bases, and 17 bases lay between the germline ends. The CDR3 totals 15 residues. Germline CDR1 reads SNHLY; CDR2 reads FYNNEI. The CDR3 sequence: CASKWTGKEYNEQFF. CDR3 DNA sequence: TGTGCCAGCAAGTGGACGGGAAAGGAATACAATGAGCAGTTCTTC. Drawing the rest from reference TRBV2 and TRBJ2-1, the complete variable domain is EPEVTQTPSHQVTQMGQEVILRCVPISNHLYFYWYRQILGQKVEFLVSFYNNEISEKSEIFDDQFSVERPDGSNFTLKIRSTKLEDSAMYFCASKWTGKEYNEQFFGPGTRLTVL.